The rows below give T cell receptor beta chains drawn from one sample of a study of blood T cell repertoires in COVID-19. Here immunoSEQ multiplex PCR was the method, and the copy in TCRdb shows in-frame clones only, minus some. Counted here are about 220,000 clones, around 84% occurring once; the ten biggest clones make up 9.7%. The sequenced material came from peripheral blood. The receptor set was obtained from a man over 45 with active or convalescent COVID-19. CDR3s include the opening cysteine and the closing phenylalanine or tryptophan. Each record gives: V gene, D gene, J gene, clone size, CDR3 DNA, CDR3 protein. A D gene is named only where the DNA matches it firmly. Rows may omit the clone size; those that give it use once, few, many or a size class.

TRBV28,-,TRBJ1-5,-,TGTGCCAGCAGTTTAATAGTCAATAGCAATCAGCCCCAGCATTTT,CASSLIVNSNQPQHF
TRBV19,TRBD1,TRBJ1-1,many,TGTGCCAGTAGTATTATCGGCGGGGACAGGGTGTTTCACACTGAAGCTTTCTTT,CASSIIGGDRVFHTEAFF
TRBV19,-,TRBJ1-5,-,TGTGCCAGTTCCAGGGATAGCAATCAGCCCCAGCATTTT,CASSRDSNQPQHF
TRBV15,TRBD1,TRBJ2-3,-,TGTGCCACCAGAAGTGCCCGGGACAGGGGTACAGATACGCAGTATTTT,CATRSARDRGTDTQYF
TRBV2,TRBD2,TRBJ2-5,-,TGTGCCAGCAGTGGACGGACTAGCAAGGAGACCCAGTACTTC,CASSGRTSKETQYF
TRBV30,TRBD2,TRBJ2-7,-,TGTGCCTGGAGCCGGGGGGGATGGGAGCAGTACTTC,CAWSRGGWEQYF
TRBV5-5,-,TRBJ2-3,-,TGTGCCAGCAGCTTGGACAGGGGCACAGATACGCAGTATTTT,CASSLDRGTDTQYF
TRBV25-1,-,TRBJ1-1,few,TGTGCCAGCAGTGAATTGGGGGCGACATTTAAAGAATTCTTT,CASSELGATFKEFF
TRBV5-1,-,TRBJ2-5,-,TGCGCCAGCAGCTTGGCCCAGGGGCAGGTTGTGGAGACCCAGTACTTC,CASSLAQGQVVETQYF
TRBV28,TRBD2,TRBJ2-1,-,TGTGCCAGCAGTTTATCACTAGCGGGAGTAGGGTATGAGCAGTTCTTC,CASSLSLAGVGYEQFF
TRBV28,-,TRBJ2-7,-,TGTGCCAGCAGTTTAAGAGGGTGGGGGCCAAACGAGCAGTACTTC,CASSLRGWGPNEQYF
TRBV29-1,-,TRBJ2-3,-,TGCAGCGTTGACGGCAGGGGCCTCGCAGATACGCAGTATTTT,CSVDGRGLADTQYF
TRBV11-2,TRBD2,TRBJ2-2,once,TGTGCCAGCAGCTTAGGTGCGGGGGGCGGGAACACCGGGGAGCTGTTTTTT,CASSLGAGGGNTGELFF
TRBV7-6,TRBD1,TRBJ1-2,-,TGTGCCAGCAGCTCACAACCGGGACAGCTCTATGGCTACACCTTC,CASSSQPGQLYGYTF
TRBV23-1,TRBD1,TRBJ2-2,-,TGCGCCAGCAGTCCTTCCCCTCGGACAGGGTTCACCGGGGAGCTGTTTTTT,CASSPSPRTGFTGELFF
TRBV7-2,-,TRBJ2-1,-,TGTGCCAGCAGCTCAATCGGGAGCTCCTACAATGAGCAGTTCTTC,CASSSIGSSYNEQFF
TRBV5-4,TRBD2,TRBJ2-3,-,TGTGCCAGCAGCTCCGGGACTACGGATACGCAGTATTTT,CASSSGTTDTQYF
TRBV6-2/TRBV6-3,TRBD1,TRBJ2-5,-,TGTGCCAGCAGTTACTACCAGCGGAAGGGGGCTAGTGAGACCCAGTACTTC,CASSYYQRKGASETQYF
TRBV14,-,TRBJ2-5,few,TGTGCCAGCAGCCAAGAGAGACCGGGAGTCTCAGGGGAGACCCAGTACTTC,CASSQERPGVSGETQYF
TRBV18,-,TRBJ2-6,few,TGTGCCAGCTCACCGAACAGGTACAGCTCTGGGGCCAACGTCCTGACTTTC,CASSPNRYSSGANVLTF
TRBV7-9,-,TRBJ2-7,-,TGTGCCAGCAGCTTCACTAGTTCCTACGAGCAGTACTTC,CASSFTSSYEQYF
TRBV4-3,-,TRBJ2-1,-,TGCGCCAGCAGCCAAGGGCGGGGACTTGGAAATGAGCAGTTCTTC,CASSQGRGLGNEQFF
TRBV9,-,TRBJ1-3,-,TGTGCCAGCAGCCCTCAGGAGGGGAGCCTTACTGGAAACACCATATATTTT,CASSPQEGSLTGNTIYF
TRBV21-1,-,TRBJ1-4,-,TGTGCCAGCAGCCCCACGAGCGGGTTTTTT,CASSPTSGFF
TRBV7-2,-,TRBJ1-2,-,TGTGCCAGCAGCTTAAACCGGGGGGATGGCTACACCTTC,CASSLNRGDGYTF
TRBV7-9,TRBD1,TRBJ2-5,-,TGTGCCAGCAGCTTCCCCCGCACAGGGGATGAGACCCAGTACTTC,CASSFPRTGDETQYF
TRBV6-1,-,TRBJ1-5,few,TGTGCCAGCAGTGACAGGGGTTATAGCAATCAGCCCCAGCATTTT,CASSDRGYSNQPQHF
TRBV3-1/TRBV3-2,-,TRBJ1-2,-,TGTGCCAGCAGCCTCCACAGCAGGCCAAGAGACTATGGCTACACCTTC,CASSLHSRPRDYGYTF
TRBV4-3,TRBD1,TRBJ1-6,-,TGCGCCAGCAGCCAAGAGCCCCGGACAGGGGGCAAAGAAGCCCTCCACTTT,CASSQEPRTGGKEALHF
TRBV19,TRBD1,TRBJ2-1,-,TGTGCCAGTAGTATCACAGGGGGCAATGAGCAGTTCTTC,CASSITGGNEQFF
TRBV10-3,TRBD2,TRBJ2-3,-,TGTGCCATCAGTGATGGGGTAGCGGGAGCAGGGGCAGATACGCAGTATTTT,CAISDGVAGAGADTQYF
TRBV21-1,-,TRBJ1-5,-,TGTGCCCTCCGGACAGGGACAAATCAGCCCCAGCATTTT,CALRTGTNQPQHF
TRBV19,-,TRBJ2-3,-,TGTGCCAGTAGTATTGAACTTAACACAGATACGCAGTATTTT,CASSIELNTDTQYF
TRBV29-1,TRBD2,TRBJ2-7,few,TGCAGCGTTGAATCTCGGGCTAGCGGGGACTACGAGCAGTACTTC,CSVESRASGDYEQYF
TRBV18,TRBD1,TRBJ1-4,-,TGTGCCAGCTCACCCCCGGGACAGGGAAACGAAAAACTGTTTTTT,CASSPPGQGNEKLFF
TRBV7-3,-,TRBJ2-7,-,TGTGCCAGCAGCATACCTAGCGAGCCCTACGAGCAGTACTTC,CASSIPSEPYEQYF
TRBV5-8,TRBD1,TRBJ1-1,-,TGTGCCAGCAGCTCTGACAGGGCGGGCACTGAAGCTTTCTTT,CASSSDRAGTEAFF
TRBV7-2,-,TRBJ2-1,-,TGTGCCAGCAGCTTAGGGGGCGCGATCTCCTACAATGAGCAGTTCTTC,CASSLGGAISYNEQFF
TRBV24-1,TRBD2,TRBJ2-1,-,TGTGCCACCAGTGATTCACTCTACCGACCCCTAGCGGGAGGCGTCAATGAGCAGTTCTTC,CATSDSLYRPLAGGVNEQFF
TRBV7-9,TRBD1,TRBJ2-7,-,TGTGCCAGCAGCCGACAGGGGTACGAGCAGTACTTC,CASSRQGYEQYF
TRBV7-2,TRBD2,TRBJ2-1,-,TGTGCCAGCAGCTTGTGGGGACTAGCGGGAGAAAGAGAGCAGTTCTTC,CASSLWGLAGEREQFF
TRBV4-1,TRBD1,TRBJ2-3,-,TGCGCCAGCAGCCTCCAGGACAGGGGCATGCAGTATTTT,CASSLQDRGMQYF
TRBV7-2,TRBD1,TRBJ1-1,-,TGTGCCAGCAGCTCGACAGGGGGAGCCACTGAAGCTTTCTTT,CASSSTGGATEAFF
TRBV2,-,TRBJ1-1,once,TGTGCCAGCAAGGGGGTTAACACTGAAGCTTTCTTT,CASKGVNTEAFF
TRBV3-1/TRBV3-2,-,TRBJ1-5,-,TGTGCCAGCAGCCAAGGGGAGGCTGTGGGTAGCAATCAGCCCCAGCATTTT,CASSQGEAVGSNQPQHF
TRBV5-1,TRBD2,TRBJ2-3,-,TGCGCCAGCAGCTTGGCCTTTCGTTATCCGGGAGGCTCGCACCCCCTCACAGATACGCAGTATTTT,CASSLAFRYPGGSHPLTDTQYF
TRBV7-7,-,TRBJ1-6,-,TGTGCTAGCAGCCGACGACAGAGGATGAATTCACCCCTCCACTTT,CASSRRQRMNSPLHF
TRBV9,-,TRBJ2-2,-,TGTGCCAGCAGCGTAGGTTCAGGGAACGGGGAGCTGTTTTTT,CASSVGSGNGELFF
TRBV2,-,TRBJ1-2,-,TGTGCCAGCAGTGAAGATGGCAGGGTCGTACCTGGCTACACCTTC,CASSEDGRVVPGYTF
TRBV4-2,TRBD1,TRBJ2-5,few,TGTGCCAGCAGCCAAGGTGACAGGGGTCGGCCAGAGACCCAGTACTTC,CASSQGDRGRPETQYF
TRBV5-1,-,TRBJ2-2,-,TGCGCCAGCAGCTTGTACCCTCAGTCGGGGTCCGGGACCGGGGAGCTGTTTTTT,CASSLYPQSGSGTGELFF
TRBV29-1,-,TRBJ2-3,few,TGCAGCGTTCGGGGGACTGCGGTGGGCACAGATACGCAGTATTTT,CSVRGTAVGTDTQYF
TRBV6-2/TRBV6-3,TRBD2,TRBJ2-1,-,TGTGCCAGCAGCCCCAGCGGGGGTAGCGGGAGTATAAGGAATGAGCAGTTCTTC,CASSPSGGSGSIRNEQFF
TRBV13,-,TRBJ2-1,-,TGTGCCAGCAGCTTAAGACTAGGCATTGAGCAGTTCTTC,CASSLRLGIEQFF